This T cell receptor beta chain originates from a study of PD-L1 blockade in urothelial cancer. On the study more broadly: Males with bladder-origin urothelial cancer made up about 85% of the roughly 30 patients. Timepoints chosen for blood analysis were 3 weeks (second dose) and 6 weeks after treatment start. Whole-study findings and limits: Better progression-free and overall survival followed lower pretreatment blood clonality. Stronger expansion of tumor-associated clones in blood at 3 weeks distinguished durable-benefit patients.

Time point given: pretreatment peripheral blood. Concerning this clone: The antigen is undetermined.

Trimming cost V 0 bases and J 3 bases, with 10 bases left between them. Germline CDR1 and CDR2: SGHTS and YDEGEE. CDR3 size: 15 residues. Generated by immunoSEQ multiplex PCR, the TCRdb table keeps only in-frame clones and is missing some. The sample contains about 45,000 clones, roughly 88% of which appear only once. The chain is built from TRBV5-8 and TRBJ2-1; D is possibly TRBD1 (5 bases). The source was PBMCs, collected around atezolizumab (anti-PD-L1) treatment. This clonotype was obtained from a donor aged 40 or older with urothelial cancer. Here the CDR3 reads CASSLVGRVYNEQFF. CDR3 DNA sequence: TGTGCCAGCAGCTTGGTAGGCAGGGTCTACAATGAGCAGTTCTTC.